This TCR beta chain was observed in a study of tumor-infiltrating lymphocytes in primary liver carcinoma. General study findings and limits: A fraction of only about 7-24% of top clones appeared in all five tumor regions.

The CDR3 spans 13 residues. The germline V gene has CDR1 MNHEY and CDR2 SVGAGI. From unsorted bulk tissue weighing roughly 18-30 mg, DNA and RNA were co-extracted. Patients had primary liver carcinoma treated by surgical resection. Priming with a constant-region primer yielded TCR beta cDNA from roughly 0.45 ug total RNA. A slightly modified ARM-PCR protocol with three nested multiplex PCR rounds produced these TCR beta libraries. The two initial PCR rounds, roughly 9 cycles each, used TRBV1-TRBV30 forward and C-beta reverse primers. MiXCR, applied by TCRdb to the multiplex PCR reads, yields one record per CDR3 protein. The profile shows roughly 20,000 distinct CDR3 sequences, over 65% of them singletons. Notes on this clonotype: The antigen is not known. Germline and junction disagree at one end, which may indicate a read error.

The receptor comes from a man aged 40-49 years with primary liver carcinoma and hepatitis B virus infection. The rearrangement joins TRBV6-5 to TRBJ2-1; 7 nucleotides line up with TRBD1. Sequencing was done on a sample of liver tumor tissue from sampling region 1. Subset given: tumor region T1, superior pole. For the CDR3, the DNA is TGTGCCACCAGTCCGACAGGGTTCAATGAGCAGTTCTTC. Translating gives CATSPTGFNEQFF.